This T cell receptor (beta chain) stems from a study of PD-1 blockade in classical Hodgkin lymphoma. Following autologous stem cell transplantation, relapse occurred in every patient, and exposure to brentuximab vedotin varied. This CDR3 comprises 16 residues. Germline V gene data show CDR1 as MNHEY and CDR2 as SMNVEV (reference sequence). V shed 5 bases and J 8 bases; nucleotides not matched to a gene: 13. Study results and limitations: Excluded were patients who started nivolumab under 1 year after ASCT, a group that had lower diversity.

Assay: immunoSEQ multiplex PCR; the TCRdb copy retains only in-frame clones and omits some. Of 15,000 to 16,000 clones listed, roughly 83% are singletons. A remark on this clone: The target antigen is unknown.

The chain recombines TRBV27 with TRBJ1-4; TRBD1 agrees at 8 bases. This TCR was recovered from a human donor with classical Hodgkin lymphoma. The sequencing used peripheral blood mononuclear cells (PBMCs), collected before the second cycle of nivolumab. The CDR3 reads CASSRATGGTWEKLFF. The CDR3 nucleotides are TGTGCCAGCAGTAGAGCAACAGGGGGTACTTGGGAAAAACTGTTTTTT.